A selection of T cell receptor beta chains follows, all from one sample in a study of control samples from healthy donors and cancer patients. Assay: immunoSEQ multiplex PCR; the TCRdb copy retains only in-frame clones and omits some. The repertoire holds 90,000 or so clones, with 88% as singletons. Material: blood. These TCRs come from a woman in her seventies in good health. Both conserved end residues are part of each CDR3. The D gene is left open where the match is weak. Size tells how often a clone was seen (once, few, many) or the class of an expanded clone, and some rows leave it out.

>TRBD2|TRBV6-4|TRBJ2-6|once
CASSNLRGDGANVLTF
TGTGCCAGCAGCAACCTTCGGGGGGACGGGGCCAACGTCCTGACTTTC
>.|TRBV18|TRBJ2-5|.
CASSPAGETQYF
TGTGCCAGCTCACCGGCAGGTGAGACCCAGTACTTC
>.|TRBV3-1/TRBV3-2|TRBJ1-1|.
CASSQETAAEAFF
TGTGCCAGCAGCCAAGAGACAGCCGCTGAAGCTTTCTTT
>.|TRBV9|TRBJ1-1|.
CASSPSTLNTEAFF
TGTGCCAGCAGCCCCTCTACCTTGAACACTGAAGCTTTCTTT
>.|TRBV7-2|TRBJ1-2|.
CASSLGGWVYGYTF
TGTGCCAGCAGCTTAGGAGGGTGGGTCTATGGCTACACCTTC
>.|TRBV6-2/TRBV6-3|TRBJ1-3|.
CASSGGQPSSGNTIYF
TGTGCCAGCAGTGGAGGACAGCCGAGCTCTGGAAACACCATATATTTT
>.|TRBV25-1|TRBJ2-6|.
CASSELGSGANVLTF
TGTGCCAGCAGTGAACTGGGCTCTGGGGCCAACGTCCTGACTTTC
>.|TRBV28|TRBJ1-4|.
CASSPPGAGEEKLFF
TGTGCCAGCAGTCCGCCTGGGGCGGGCGAGGAAAAACTGTTTTTT
>.|TRBV11-2|TRBJ1-2|.
CASSLGYRDGYTF
TGTGCCAGCAGCTTAGGCTACAGGGATGGCTACACCTTC
>TRBD1|TRBV7-6|TRBJ2-1|.
CASSLEVGGQGLLGGDNEQFF
TGTGCCAGCAGCTTAGAAGTGGGCGGACAGGGCCTGCTTGGGGGAGACAATGAGCAGTTCTTC
>.|TRBV29-1|TRBJ1-1|.
CSVEDRLRGMNTEAFF
TGCAGCGTTGAAGATAGGTTGCGGGGGATGAACACTGAAGCTTTCTTT
>TRBD1|TRBV6-6|TRBJ2-7|.
CASRTPQGASYEQYF
TGTGCCAGCAGGACCCCACAGGGGGCTTCCTACGAGCAGTACTTC
>TRBD1|TRBV6-5|TRBJ1-2|.
CASSYQQGAIGGYTF
TGTGCCAGCAGTTACCAGCAGGGGGCAATTGGTGGCTACACCTTC
>.|TRBV9|TRBJ2-5|.
CASSVAKGFETQYF
TGTGCCAGCAGCGTAGCTAAGGGGTTCGAGACCCAGTACTTC
>.|TRBV27|TRBJ2-3|.
CASSSKAAPRPDTQYF
TGTGCCAGCAGTTCGAAAGCGGCCCCTAGACCAGATACGCAGTATTTT
>TRBD2|TRBV6-6|TRBJ2-3|.
CASSYEREGVDTQYF
TGTGCCAGCAGTTACGAGCGGGAGGGGGTGGATACGCAGTATTTT